This T cell receptor (beta chain) was recovered during a study of blood T cells in healthy people across ages (dated by TCRdb to about 2015). Regarding the complete study: In model experiments, template switching captured about one uniquely barcoded TCR beta cDNA molecule for every two T cells. Age-related changes in TCR beta repertoire diversity were measured in the study by deep sequencing normalized with unique cDNA molecular identifiers. The donors were divided into four age groups: young (average roughly 17 years), middle-aged (about 39), aged (approximately 62) and long-lived (around 87). To avoid experimental bias, donors of different ages were distributed randomly across sequencing lanes. For two donors (one aged 18 to 29 and one aged 80 or older), the study analyzed two additional independent replicas of 1 million unique cDNA reads from the same blood draw. General findings and caveats noted by the study authors: Since profiling was done on bulk unsorted PBMCs, naive and antigen-experienced compartments could not be conclusively compared. Donor CMV infection status was unknown, potentially confounding age-related changes in expanded clonotypes. Compared with the aged group, the long-lived group had more naive CD4+ T cells, fewer expanded clones and increased TCR diversity, suggesting age selection. Estimates of total diversity based on one million sequenced T cells were regarded as lower bounds and as underestimates. There was a strong correlation between observed TCR beta diversity and the percentage of naive T cells measured by flow cytometry. Observed TCR beta diversity per million T cells fell roughly linearly with age, and a significant reduction was already apparent by age roughly 40.

Systemically healthy Caucasian individuals from Russia, around 39 in total and aged roughly 6 to 95 years, were included as donors. Each donor gave ten milliliters of peripheral blood, collected into EDTA-treated Vacutainer tubes. Ficoll-Paque density-gradient centrifugation was used to isolate PBMCs, with at least 7 million obtained per sample. Trizol reagent was used to extract total RNA from the PBMCs, yielding at least 5 micrograms per sample. For every donor, an aliquot of PBMCs went through flow cytometry to measure the percentages of naive CD45RAhigh/CD27high T cells. For this clonotype: Its antigen is currently not known. No much larger clonotype is one base removed from it; base qualities were not supplied.

Library preparation used 5' RACE. Sequencing instrument: Illumina HiSeq 2500. A second about 6 to 11 cycle PCR used a sample-barcoded 5' primer and a J-beta primer mix. Each TCR beta cDNA molecule received a unique molecular identifier from a template-switch 5' adaptor carrying 12 random nucleotides. At least 2.5 million CDR3-containing paired-end reads were obtained from each sample. First-strand cDNA synthesis was performed from all RNA using the Mint cDNA synthesis kit, with priming by a TRBC-specific oligonucleotide. After uracil-DNA glycosylase treatment, a first 18-cycle PCR used universal primers M1SS and BC2_uni_R on all cDNA. In the original analysis: Each sample was normalized by randomly selecting 1 million high-quality reads, each carrying a distinct molecular identifier. Instead of being binned into consensus sequences, reads that shared molecular identifiers were thrown out. MiTCR, with a Q25 quality threshold and the strictest error-elimination algorithm, was used for CDR3 identification, clonotype clustering and error correction. Lower-bound total TCR beta diversity was estimated with a nonparametric unseen species model using Euler transformation. The public sequencing data were trimmed at Q25 with fastp and processed into clonotypes with MiXCR by TCRdb, which kept only in-frame beta chains. Under each unique CDR3 protein, matching rows form one entry showing the most common genes and DNA. These V and J calls originate from TCRdb's pipeline instead of the authors' own analysis. The sample table contains roughly 900,000 distinct CDR3 sequences; only one count was recorded for around 49% of them. Over 10% of the sample is held by the ten biggest clonotypes.

The CDR3 holds 12 amino acids from the cysteine to the phenylalanine. The entry retains the CDR3 DNA only, 36 bases that are in frame from base 1. The germline V gene gives CDR1 as SQVTM and CDR2 as ANQGSEA. The junction shows trimming of 7 bases on V and 8 bases on J, and the gene matches do not reach 10 bases of it. The sequence links TRBV29-1 to TRBJ1-2; the junction holds 7 bases that match TRBD1. The sequencing sample was made of blood. The sequence derives from a man aged 25-45 years in good health. The DNA is as follows: TGCAGCGATGTGAGGGGGCTGTTAGGCTACACCTTC. This translates into CSDVRGLLGYTF. The variable domain in full, with residues beyond the CDR3 obtained from the reference TRBV29-1 and TRBJ1-2 genes, is SAVISQKPSRDICQRGTSLTIQCQVDSQVTMMFWYRQQPGQSLTLIATANQGSEATYESGFVIDKFPISRPNLTFSTLTVSNMSPEDSSIYLCSDVRGLLGYTFGSGTRLTVV.